Each of the 21 T cell receptor beta chains below was sequenced from the same sample in a study of T cell repertoires in cytomegalovirus infection. One entry per CDR3 protein results from TCRdb running MiXCR on the reads. The sample lists about 740,000 distinct CDR3 sequences, roughly 35% occurring once. Sequencing used PBMCs. The receptors derive from a human donor in good health (CMV status not recorded). Some clones in this sample may be carry-over from other donors' samples.

This clonotype was counted ten times or more. The CDR3 DNA reads as TGTGCCAGCAGACTCCCTGGGGTGGGATTGGCTGAAGCTTTCTTT. This sequence encodes CASRLPGVGLAEAFF. The chain couples TRBV12-3 or TRBV12-4 to TRBJ1-1; D ambiguous. The CDR3 runs 15 residues. Trimming shortened V by 6 bases and J by 6 bases, and 20 bases separated the two germline ends.

This clonotype has a handful of counts. The chain links TRBV28 to TRBJ2-1; TRBD1 matches 7 bases. The V and J ends lost 5 bases and 3 bases, in that order; junction bases with no gene match: 7. Germline V gene lookup returns CDR1 MDHEN and CDR2 SYDVKM. This CDR3 is built from 15 residues. In DNA form, the CDR3 reads TGTGCCAGCAGTATTACCGGACAGGTCTACAATGAGCAGTTCTTC. The encoded protein is CASSITGQVYNEQFF.

Turning to this clonotype: The conserved closing phenylalanine or tryptophan is absent in this CDR3, likely reflecting a read error. It is unclear where the CDR3 begins or ends on the DNA, so no DNA is shown, and the CDR3 is as TCRdb lists it. The rearrangement uses TRBV4-1 and TRBJ2-7; TRBD2 was called by the table and not checked on the DNA. Germline V gene lookup returns CDR1 MGHRA and CDR2 YSYEKL. The CDR3 sequence runs 16 residues, both termini included. This chain's CDR3 is CASSQGTSGANYEPYL.

This sequence joins TRBV20-1 and TRBJ2-4; D perhaps matches TRBD2 (6 bases). Germline loops: CDR1 DFQATT, CDR2 SNEGSKA (reference sequence). Trimming pared 4 bases from V and 9 bases from J, leaving 16 bases between. This CDR3 contains 13 residues. CDR3: CSATPGGGVIQYF. In DNA form, the CDR3 reads TGCAGTGCTACCCCCGGGGGAGGTGTCATTCAGTACTTC.

A word on this clonotype: A read error is likely, as this CDR3 ends without the conserved phenylalanine or tryptophan. This sequence joins TRBV19 and TRBJ1-2; possibly TRBD1 for D (5 bases). Germline loops: CDR1 LNHDA, CDR2 SQIVND (reference sequence). Trimming removed 6 bases from V and 3 bases from J, with 17 bases in between. CDR3 length: 15 amino acids. In nucleotides, the CDR3 is TGTGCCAGTAGCAAGCCACAGGTCGGCGACTATGGCTACACCTTA. This gives the protein CASSKPQVGDYGYTL.

At least ten counts were recorded for this clonotype. This sequence joins TRBV7-2 and TRBJ1-5, with D hard to call. Germline V CDR1 and CDR2: SGHTA, FQGNSA. CDR3 length: 14 residues. The V and J ends lost 1 base and 6 bases respectively, with 10 bases between them. The CDR3 DNA reads TGTGCCAGCAGCTTAGTTGGCAGCGGTCAGCCCCAGCATTTT. Residues: CASSLVGSGQPQHF.

This clonotype was found a few times. This chain uses TRBV28 with TRBJ2-2, with 11 positions matching TRBD2. J gave up 0 bases and V 5 bases, and 8 bases lay outside the gene matches. Germline CDR1 reads MDHEN; CDR2 reads SYDVKM. The CDR3 is made up of 18 amino acids. Here the CDR3 DNA reads TGTGCCAGCAGTCTCTTGAAGACTAGCGGGACGAACACCGGGGAGCTGTTTTTT. This translates into CASSLLKTSGTNTGELFF.

The CDR3 spells CASSYSKRGGIGEQYF. The CDR3 region has the DNA TGTGCCAGCAGTTACTCGAAACGGGGAGGGATCGGCGAGCAGTACTTC. This chain uses TRBV6-5 with TRBJ2-7, with TRBD2 matching 7 bases. The CDR3 extends over 16 amino acids. Germline CDR1 is MNHEY and CDR2 is SVGAGI. The J segment lost 6 bases and the V segment lost 0 bases, leaving 11 bases of the junction unmatched.

The rearrangement uses TRBV12-3 or TRBV12-4 and TRBJ1-2; TRBD1 is a possible D gene (5 bases). The CDR3 consists of 13 residues. V was pared by 6 bases and J by 8 bases, with 16 bases between. As DNA, the CDR3 is TGTGCCAGCAGCATTCAAGGGGATAGAGGCTACACCTTC. This codes for CASSIQGDRGYTF.

The chain recombines TRBV30 with TRBJ2-7; 8 positions match TRBD1. The junction had 6 bases not matched to a gene; V was cut back by 5 bases and J by 0 bases. CDR1 and CDR2 from the germline V gene are GTSNPN and SVGIG (reference sequence). The CDR3 is 14 residues long. The CDR3 DNA sequence: TGTGCCTGGGGACAGGGTCCCGGCTCCTACGAGCAGTACTTC. Translated: CAWGQGPGSYEQYF.

The chain links TRBV5-6 to TRBJ1-1; possible D gene TRBD1, 5 bases. Trimming removed 2 bases from V and 7 bases from J, with 12 bases in between. Germline-derived CDR1 and CDR2 are SGHDT and YYEEEE. CDR3 length equals 13 residues. CDR3: CASSFPGQGEAFF. CDR3 nucleotides: TGTGCCAGCAGCTTCCCCGGGCAGGGTGAAGCTTTCTTT.

This rearrangement joins TRBV29-1 to TRBJ2-7; TRBD1 matches at 7 bases. The CDR3 is 14 residues long. Looked up from germline, CDR1 is SQVTM and CDR2 is ANQGSEA. The J segment lost 1 base and the V segment lost 5 bases, leaving 8 bases of the junction unmatched. CDR3: CSVLGVGQSYEQYF. The CDR3 nucleotides are TGCAGCGTTTTGGGGGTGGGACAGTCCTACGAGCAGTACTTC.

This clonotype occurred a few times. The chain has TRBV25-1 and TRBJ2-7, with D possibly TRBD2 on 5 matching bases. CDR3 length: 15 amino acids. V dropped 3 bases and J dropped 6 bases, with 18 bases sitting between them. Per the germline V gene, CDR1 is MGHDK and CDR2 is SYGVNS. CDR3 loop: CASSDTRRGLSEQYF. CDR3 bases: TGTGCCAGCAGTGATACCCGAAGAGGGTTAAGCGAGCAGTACTTC.

Regarding this clonotype: A much larger clone differs from this one at a single base, so this may be a read error. The J gene is TRBJ1-2, the V gene TRBV19, with D unclear. The germline CDR1 and CDR2 sequences are LNHDA and SQIVND (reference sequence). Trimming removed 2 bases from V and 2 bases from J, with 9 bases in between. This CDR3 spans 14 amino acids. This chain's CDR3 is CASSIRGHNYGYTF. Here the CDR3 DNA reads TGTGCCAGTAGTATACGGGGTCACAACTATGGCTACACCTTC. Looking up the rest from reference TRBV19 and TRBJ1-2 gives the full variable domain: DGGITQSPKYLFRKEGQNVTLSCEQNLNHDAMYWYRQDPGQGLRLIYYSQIVNDFQKGDIAEGYSVSREKKESFPLTVTSAQKNPTAFYLCASSIRGHNYGYTFGSGTRLTVV.

This clonotype occurred a few times. V and J are TRBV10-3 and TRBJ1-6; D unresolved. The CDR3 loop spans 13 amino acids. Trimming removed 10 bases from V and 7 bases from J, with 14 bases in between. The germline V gene encodes CDR1 ENHRY and CDR2 SYGVKD. This chain's CDR3 is CATTLGENSPLHF. Written as DNA, the CDR3 is TGTGCCACTACCCTCGGGGAGAATTCACCCCTCCACTTT.

This chain links TRBV6-2 or TRBV6-3 with TRBJ1-5; D might be TRBD1 (5 bases). The germline CDR1 and CDR2 sequences are MNHEY and SVGEGT. V was clipped by 4 bases and J by 0 bases, with 10 bases between them. This CDR3 comprises 15 residues. In nucleotides, the CDR3 is TGTGCCAGCAGTTTCGGGACGGTTAGCAATCAGCCCCAGCATTTT. This translates into CASSFGTVSNQPQHF.

V is TRBV27 and J is TRBJ1-1; 10 nucleotides match TRBD1. V shed 3 bases and J 4 bases; nucleotides not matched to a gene: 2. This CDR3 spans 14 amino acids. CDR1 and CDR2 (germline): MNHEY, SMNVEV (reference sequence). As DNA, the CDR3 is TGTGCCAGCAGTTTCGGGACAGGGGCCACTGAAGCTTTCTTT. Encoded protein: CASSFGTGATEAFF.

This clonotype was found once. At one boundary the junction diverges from the germline segment, which might be a read error. The J gene is TRBJ1-2, the V gene TRBV5-3; no definite D call. TRBV5-3 is an ORF; its function is uncertain. This CDR3 has 13 amino acids. The CDR3 reads CASSLKRWVGYTF. CDR3 bases: TGTGCCAGCAGCTTGAAGCGTTGGGTTGGCTACACCTTC.

The table lists this clonotype with many counts. This chain connects TRBV7-8 to TRBJ1-5, with TRBD1 as a possible D gene (5 bases). Trimming cost V 1 base and J 6 bases, with 10 bases left between them. The CDR3 is 14 amino acids. The germline gives CDR1 SGHVS, CDR2 FQNEAQ. The CDR3 sequence: CASSLDPGFQPQHF. Written as DNA, the CDR3 is TGTGCCAGCAGCTTAGATCCAGGGTTTCAGCCCCAGCATTTT. The variable domain in full, with the rest retrieved from reference TRBV7-8 and TRBJ1-5, is GAGVSQSPRYKVAKRGQDVALRCDPISGHVSLFWYQQALGQGPEFLTYFQNEAQLDKSGLPSDRFFAERPEGSVSTLKIQRTQQEDSAVYLCASSLDPGFQPQHFGDGTRLSIL.

V usage is TRBV18 and J usage is TRBJ1-1; 7 bases align to TRBD1. The CDR3 spans 18 residues. Germline V gives CDR1 KGHSH, CDR2 LQKENI. V was clipped by 1 base and J by 3 bases; unmatched bases: 14. CDR3 coding DNA: TGTGCCAGCTCACCACGGGAACTGGGACAGCTTATAGACACTGAAGCTTTCTTT. Its translation is CASSPRELGQLIDTEAFF.

This clonotype was observed a few times. The chain combines TRBV7-9 with TRBJ2-4; the D is unclear. Germline CDR1 is SEHNR and CDR2 is FQNEAQ (reference sequence). With 5 bases removed from V and 0 bases from J, the gap between germline ends came to 11 bases. This CDR3 is 15 amino acids long. The CDR3 DNA reads TGTGCCAGCAGCCAAGCCATCCTAGCCAAAAACATTCAGTACTTC. Amino acid sequence: CASSQAILAKNIQYF.